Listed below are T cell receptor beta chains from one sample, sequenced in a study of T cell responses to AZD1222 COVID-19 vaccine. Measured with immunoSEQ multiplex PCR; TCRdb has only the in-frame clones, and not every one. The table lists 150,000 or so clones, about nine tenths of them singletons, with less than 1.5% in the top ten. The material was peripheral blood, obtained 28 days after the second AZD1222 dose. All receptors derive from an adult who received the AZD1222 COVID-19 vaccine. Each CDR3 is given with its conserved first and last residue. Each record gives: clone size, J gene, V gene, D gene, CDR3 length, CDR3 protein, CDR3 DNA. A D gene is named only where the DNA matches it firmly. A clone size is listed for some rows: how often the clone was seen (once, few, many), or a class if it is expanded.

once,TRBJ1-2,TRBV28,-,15,CASSPGTQAWLGYTF,TGTGCCAGCAGTCCCGGGACTCAAGCATGGTTAGGCTACACCTTC
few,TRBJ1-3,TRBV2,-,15,CASMVQTGSGNTIYF,TGTGCCAGCATGGTACAGACTGGATCTGGAAACACCATATATTTT
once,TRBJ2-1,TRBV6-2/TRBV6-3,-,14,CASSSGTYHNEQFF,TGTGCCAGCAGTTCCGGGACCTACCACAATGAGCAGTTCTTC
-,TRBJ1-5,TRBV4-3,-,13,CASSQDIDQPQHF,TGCGCCAGCAGCCAAGATATAGATCAGCCCCAGCATTTT
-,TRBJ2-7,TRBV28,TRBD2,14,CASSFSGIFYEQYF,TGTGCCAGCAGTTTCAGCGGGATCTTCTACGAGCAGTACTTC
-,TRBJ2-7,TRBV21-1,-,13,CASRSDRGSEQYF,TGTGCCAGCAGGAGTGACAGGGGTTCCGAGCAGTACTTC
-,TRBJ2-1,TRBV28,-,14,CASRGGGSRNEQFF,TGTGCCAGCAGGGGGGGCGGGAGTCGAAATGAGCAGTTCTTC
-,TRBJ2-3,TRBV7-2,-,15,CASSLTGTSTDTQYF,TGTGCCAGCAGCTTAACCGGGACTAGCACAGATACGCAGTATTTT
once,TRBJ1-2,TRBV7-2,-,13,CASSAGAYYGYTF,TGTGCCAGCAGCGCCGGGGCCTACTATGGCTACACCTTC
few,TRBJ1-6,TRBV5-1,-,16,CASSLASGVSNSPLHF,TGCGCCAGCAGCTTGGCCTCAGGGGTTAGCAATTCACCCCTCCACTTT
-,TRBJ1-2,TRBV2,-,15,CASSDWQGGSNGYTF,TGTGCCAGCAGTGACTGGCAGGGCGGGAGCAATGGCTACACCTTC
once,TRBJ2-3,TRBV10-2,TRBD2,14,CASSELAGRGTQYF,TGCGCCAGCAGTGAACTAGCGGGGAGAGGTACGCAGTATTTT
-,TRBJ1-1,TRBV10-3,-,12,CAICEPGQEAFF,TGTGCCATCTGTGAGCCAGGGCAGGAAGCTTTCTTT
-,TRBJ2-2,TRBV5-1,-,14,CASSSAGTTGELFF,TGCGCCAGCAGCTCGGCAGGAACTACCGGGGAGCTGTTTTTT
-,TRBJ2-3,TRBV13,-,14,CASSLGTSRHTQYF,TGTGCCAGCAGCTTAGGGACTAGTAGGCATACGCAGTATTTT
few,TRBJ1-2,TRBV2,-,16,CASPETGFDTNYGYTF,TGTGCCAGCCCTGAGACAGGTTTCGATACCAACTATGGCTACACCTTC
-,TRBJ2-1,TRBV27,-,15,CASSLLRETFNEQFF,TGTGCCAGCAGTTTATTGCGGGAAACGTTTAATGAGCAGTTCTTC
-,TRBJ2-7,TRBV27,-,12,CASSFSGYEQYF,TGTGCCAGCAGTTTTAGTGGCTACGAGCAGTACTTC
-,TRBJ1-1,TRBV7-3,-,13,CASSSGRDTEAFF,TGTGCCAGCAGCTCCGGGCGGGACACTGAAGCTTTCTTT
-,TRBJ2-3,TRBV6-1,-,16,CASSGGAGVFTDTQYF,TGTGCCAGCAGTGGGGGGGCGGGAGTTTTCACAGATACGCAGTATTTT
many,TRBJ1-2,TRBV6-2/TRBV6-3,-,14,CASSYSGTAYGYTF,TGTGCCAGCAGTTACTCCGGGACGGCCTATGGCTACACCTTC
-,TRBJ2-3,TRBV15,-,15,CATSRELASTDTQYF,TGTGCCACCAGCAGAGAACTAGCTAGCACAGATACGCAGTATTTT
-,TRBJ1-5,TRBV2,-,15,CASKGADTFNQPQHF,TGTGCCAGCAAGGGCGCCGATACTTTCAATCAGCCCCAGCATTTT
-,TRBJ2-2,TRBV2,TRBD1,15,CASILDRGRPGELFF,TGTGCCAGCATCTTAGACAGGGGGCGGCCCGGGGAGCTGTTTTTT
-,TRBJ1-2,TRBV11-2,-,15,CASSLGSKGTYGYTF,TGTGCCAGCAGCTTAGGGTCAAAGGGGACCTATGGCTACACCTTC
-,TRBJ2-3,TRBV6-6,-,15,CASSHQEGSTDTQYF,TGTGCCAGCAGCCACCAGGAGGGTAGCACAGATACGCAGTATTTT
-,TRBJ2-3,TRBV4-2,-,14,CASSQGRETDTQYF,TGTGCCAGCAGCCAAGGAAGGGAGACAGATACGCAGTATTTT
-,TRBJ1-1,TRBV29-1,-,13,CSVEWGPNTEAFF,TGCAGCGTTGAATGGGGTCCGAACACTGAAGCTTTCTTT
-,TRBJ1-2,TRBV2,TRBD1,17,CASSDSPGTGGRAGYTF,TGTGCCAGCAGTGATAGCCCCGGGACAGGGGGCAGAGCTGGCTACACCTTC
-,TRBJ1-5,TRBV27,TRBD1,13,CASRPTGGRPQHF,TGTGCCAGCAGACCGACAGGGGGCCGGCCCCAGCATTTT
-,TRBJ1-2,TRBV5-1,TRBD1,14,CASSLTTTGDGYTF,TGCGCCAGCAGCCTTACCACTACAGGGGATGGCTACACCTTC
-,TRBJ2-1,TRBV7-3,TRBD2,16,CASSTTSGSYYNEQFF,TGTGCCAGCAGCACGACTAGCGGGAGTTACTACAATGAGCAGTTCTTC
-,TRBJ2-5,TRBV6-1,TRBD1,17,CASSEARGTGSQETQYF,TGTGCCAGCAGTGAAGCGAGGGGGACAGGGAGTCAAGAGACCCAGTACTTC